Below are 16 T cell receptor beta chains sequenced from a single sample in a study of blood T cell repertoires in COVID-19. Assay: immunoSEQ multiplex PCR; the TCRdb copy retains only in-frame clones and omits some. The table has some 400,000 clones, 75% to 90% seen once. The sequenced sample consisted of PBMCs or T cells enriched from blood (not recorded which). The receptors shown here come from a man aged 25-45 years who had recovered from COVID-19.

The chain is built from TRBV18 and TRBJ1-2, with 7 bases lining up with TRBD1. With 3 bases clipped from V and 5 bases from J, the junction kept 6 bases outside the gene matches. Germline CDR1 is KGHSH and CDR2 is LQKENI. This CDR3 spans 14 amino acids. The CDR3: CASSPEAGGYGYTF. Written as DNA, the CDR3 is TGTGCCAGCTCACCGGAGGCAGGGGGGTATGGCTACACCTTC.

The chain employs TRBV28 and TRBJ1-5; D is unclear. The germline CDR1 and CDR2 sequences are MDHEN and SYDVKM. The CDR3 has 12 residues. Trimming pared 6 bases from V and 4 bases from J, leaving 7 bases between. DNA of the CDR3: TGTGCCAGCAGCGTCTTAAATCAGCCCCAGCATTTT. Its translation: CASSVLNQPQHF.

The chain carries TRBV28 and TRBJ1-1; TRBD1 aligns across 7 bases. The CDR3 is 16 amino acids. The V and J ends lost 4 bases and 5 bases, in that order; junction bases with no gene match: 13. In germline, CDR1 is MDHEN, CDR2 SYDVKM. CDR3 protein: CASSWIAGQMSTEAFF. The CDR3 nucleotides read TGTGCCAGCAGTTGGATTGCGGGACAGATGAGTACTGAAGCTTTCTTT. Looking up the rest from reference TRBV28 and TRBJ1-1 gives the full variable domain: DVKVTQSSRYLVKRTGEKVFLECVQDMDHENMFWYRQDPGLGLRLIYFSYDVKMKEKGDIPEGYSVSREKKERFSLILESASTNQTSMYLCASSWIAGQMSTEAFFGQGTRLTVV.

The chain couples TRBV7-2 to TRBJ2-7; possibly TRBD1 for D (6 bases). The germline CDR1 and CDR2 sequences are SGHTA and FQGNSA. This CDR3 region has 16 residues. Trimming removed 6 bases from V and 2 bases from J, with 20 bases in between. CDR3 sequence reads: CASSLDPDSQTYEQYF. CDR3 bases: TGTGCCAGCAGTCTCGATCCGGACAGCCAAACCTACGAGCAGTACTTC.

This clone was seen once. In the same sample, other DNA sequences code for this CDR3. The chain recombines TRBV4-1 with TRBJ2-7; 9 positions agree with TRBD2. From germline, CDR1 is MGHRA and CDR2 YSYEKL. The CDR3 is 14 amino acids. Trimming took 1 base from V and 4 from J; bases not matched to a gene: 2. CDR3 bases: TGCGCCAGCAGCCAAGGTAGCGGGAGTTACGAGCAGTACTTC. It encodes CASSQGSGSYEQYF.

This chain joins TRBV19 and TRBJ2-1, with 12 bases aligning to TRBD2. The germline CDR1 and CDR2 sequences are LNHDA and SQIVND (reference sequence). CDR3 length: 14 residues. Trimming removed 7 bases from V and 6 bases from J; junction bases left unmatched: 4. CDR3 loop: CASKATSGSNEQFF. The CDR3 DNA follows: TGTGCCAGTAAGGCGACTAGCGGGAGCAATGAGCAGTTCTTC.

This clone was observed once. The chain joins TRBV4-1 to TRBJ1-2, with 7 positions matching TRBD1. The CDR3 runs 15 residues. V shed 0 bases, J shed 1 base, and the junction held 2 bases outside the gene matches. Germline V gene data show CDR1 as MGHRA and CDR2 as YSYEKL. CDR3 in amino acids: CASSQDGTDNYGYTF. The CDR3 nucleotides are TGCGCCAGCAGCCAAGACGGGACAGATAACTATGGCTACACCTTC.

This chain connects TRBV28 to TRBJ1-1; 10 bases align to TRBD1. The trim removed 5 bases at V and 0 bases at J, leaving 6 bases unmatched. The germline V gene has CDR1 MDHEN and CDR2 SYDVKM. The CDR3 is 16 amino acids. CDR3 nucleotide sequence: TGTGCCAGCAGTCACCGGACAGGGGGAATGAACACTGAAGCTTTCTTT. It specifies CASSHRTGGMNTEAFF.

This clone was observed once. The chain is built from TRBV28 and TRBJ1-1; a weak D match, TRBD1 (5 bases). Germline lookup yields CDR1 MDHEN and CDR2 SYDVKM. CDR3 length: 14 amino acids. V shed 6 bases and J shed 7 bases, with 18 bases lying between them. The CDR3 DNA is TGTGCCAGCAGATCGGGACTCTCCGGACTTGAAGCTTTCTTT. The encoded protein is CASRSGLSGLEAFF.

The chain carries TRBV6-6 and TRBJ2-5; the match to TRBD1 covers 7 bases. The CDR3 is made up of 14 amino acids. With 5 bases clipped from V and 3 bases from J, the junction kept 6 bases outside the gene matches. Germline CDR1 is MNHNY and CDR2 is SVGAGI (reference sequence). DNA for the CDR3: TGTGCCAGCAGTCCTCAAGACAGGGAAGAGACCCAGTACTTC. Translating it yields CASSPQDREETQYF.

This chain's CDR3 is CAIQGTGELFF. CDR3 in DNA: TGTGCCATCCAGGGCACCGGGGAGCTGTTTTTT. The rearrangement links TRBV10-3 to TRBJ2-2; possible D gene TRBD1, 5 bases. V lost 8 bases, J lost 4 bases, and 5 bases lay in between. The CDR3 runs to 11 residues. Germline V gene sequence: CDR1 ENHRY, CDR2 SYGVKD.

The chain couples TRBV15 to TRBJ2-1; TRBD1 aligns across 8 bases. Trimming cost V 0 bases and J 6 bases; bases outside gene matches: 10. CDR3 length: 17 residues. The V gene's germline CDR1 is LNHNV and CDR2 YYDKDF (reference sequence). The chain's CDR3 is CATSRERTGFSGNEQFF. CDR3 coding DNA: TGTGCCACCAGCAGAGAGAGGACAGGGTTTAGTGGCAATGAGCAGTTCTTC.

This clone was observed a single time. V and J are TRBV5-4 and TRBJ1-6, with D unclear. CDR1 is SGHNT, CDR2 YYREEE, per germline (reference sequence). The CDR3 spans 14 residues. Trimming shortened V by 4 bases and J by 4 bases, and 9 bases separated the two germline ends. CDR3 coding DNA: TGTGCCAGCAGCGCAACAGCTTATAATTCACCCCTCCACTTT. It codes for CASSATAYNSPLHF.

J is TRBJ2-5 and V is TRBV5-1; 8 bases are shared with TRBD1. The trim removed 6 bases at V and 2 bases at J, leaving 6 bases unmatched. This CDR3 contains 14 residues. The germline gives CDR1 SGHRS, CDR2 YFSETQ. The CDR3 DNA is TGCGCCAGCACCCAGGGGGCGATTCAAGAGACCCAGTACTTC. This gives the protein CASTQGAIQETQYF.

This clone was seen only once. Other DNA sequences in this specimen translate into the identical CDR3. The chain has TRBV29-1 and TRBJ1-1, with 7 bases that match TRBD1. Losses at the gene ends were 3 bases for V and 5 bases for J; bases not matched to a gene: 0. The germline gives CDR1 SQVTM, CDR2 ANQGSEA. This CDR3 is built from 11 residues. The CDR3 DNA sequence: TGCAGCGTTGACAGGGGGACTGAAGCTTTCTTT. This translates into CSVDRGTEAFF. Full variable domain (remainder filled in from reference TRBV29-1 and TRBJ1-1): SAVISQKPSRDICQRGTSLTIQCQVDSQVTMMFWYRQQPGQSLTLIATANQGSEATYESGFVIDKFPISRPNLTFSTLTVSNMSPEDSSIYLCSVDRGTEAFFGQGTRLTVV.

This CDR3 reads CAISAGTGSYEQYF. CDR3 sequence (DNA): TGTGCCATCAGTGCCGGGACTGGCTCCTACGAGCAGTACTTC. The chain joins TRBV10-3 to TRBJ2-7; a possible D gene is TRBD2 (6 bases). The CDR3 has 14 residues. The germline V gene encodes CDR1 ENHRY and CDR2 SYGVKD. V lost 4 bases to trimming and J lost 0 bases, with 10 bases between them.